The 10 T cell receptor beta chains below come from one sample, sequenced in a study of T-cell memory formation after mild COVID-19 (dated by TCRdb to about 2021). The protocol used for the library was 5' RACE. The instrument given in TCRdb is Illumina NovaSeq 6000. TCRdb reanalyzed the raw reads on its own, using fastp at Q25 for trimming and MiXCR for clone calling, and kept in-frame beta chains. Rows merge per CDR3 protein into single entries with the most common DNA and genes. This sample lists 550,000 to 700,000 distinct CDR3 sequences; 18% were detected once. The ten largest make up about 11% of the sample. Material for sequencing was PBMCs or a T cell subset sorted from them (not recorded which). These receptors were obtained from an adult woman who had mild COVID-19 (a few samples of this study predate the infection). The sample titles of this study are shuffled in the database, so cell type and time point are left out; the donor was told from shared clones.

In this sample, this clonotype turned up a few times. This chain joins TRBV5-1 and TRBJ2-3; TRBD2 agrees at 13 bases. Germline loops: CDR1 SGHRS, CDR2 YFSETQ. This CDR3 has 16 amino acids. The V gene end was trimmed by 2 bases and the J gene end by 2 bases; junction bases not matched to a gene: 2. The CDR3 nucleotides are TGCGCCAGCAGCTTCACTAGCGGGGGGGCCACAGATACGCAGTATTTT. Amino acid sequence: CASSFTSGGATDTQYF.

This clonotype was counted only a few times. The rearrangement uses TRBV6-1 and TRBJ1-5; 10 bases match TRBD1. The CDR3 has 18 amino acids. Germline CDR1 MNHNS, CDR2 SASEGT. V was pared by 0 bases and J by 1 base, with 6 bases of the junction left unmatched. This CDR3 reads CASSEARGQGISNQPQHF. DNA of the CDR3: TGTGCCAGCAGTGAAGCCAGGGGACAGGGGATCAGCAATCAGCCCCAGCATTTT.

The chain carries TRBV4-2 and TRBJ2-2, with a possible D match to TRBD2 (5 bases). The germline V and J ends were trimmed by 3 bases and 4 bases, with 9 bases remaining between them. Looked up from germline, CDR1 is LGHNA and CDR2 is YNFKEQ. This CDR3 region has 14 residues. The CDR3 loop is CASSHPSPTGELFF. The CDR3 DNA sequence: TGTGCCAGCAGCCACCCTAGCCCCACCGGGGAGCTGTTTTTT.

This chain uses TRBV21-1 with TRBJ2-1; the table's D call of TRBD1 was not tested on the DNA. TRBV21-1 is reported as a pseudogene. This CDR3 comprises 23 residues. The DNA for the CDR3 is TGTGCCAGCAGCAGGGCCCGGGGACAGGGGGCTTTTCGTGTGAGTGGTGTGTACAATGAGCAGTTCTTC. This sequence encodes CASSRARGQGAFRVSGVYNEQFF.

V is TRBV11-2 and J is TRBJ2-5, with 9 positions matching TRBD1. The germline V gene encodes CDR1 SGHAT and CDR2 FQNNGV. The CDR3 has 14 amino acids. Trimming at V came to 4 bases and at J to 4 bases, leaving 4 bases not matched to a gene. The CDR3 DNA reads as TGTGCCAGCAGCTGGACAGGGGTTTCAGAGACCCAGTACTTC. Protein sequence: CASSWTGVSETQYF.

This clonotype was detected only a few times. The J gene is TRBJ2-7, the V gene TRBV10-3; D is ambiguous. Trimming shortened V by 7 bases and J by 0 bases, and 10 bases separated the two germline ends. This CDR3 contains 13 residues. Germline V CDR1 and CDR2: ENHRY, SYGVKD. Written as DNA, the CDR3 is TGTGCCATCAAGGAGACCGACTCCTACGAGCAGTACTTC. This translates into CAIKETDSYEQYF.

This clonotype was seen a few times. The CDR3 reads CSVITGSGTEAFF. In DNA form, the CDR3 reads TGCAGCGTAATAACAGGTTCGGGCACTGAAGCTTTCTTT. V usage is TRBV29-1 and J usage is TRBJ1-1, with TRBD1 as a possible D gene (5 bases). Trimming took off 6 bases at V and 4 bases at J, with 15 bases between the two ends. The CDR3 runs 13 residues. Per the germline V gene, CDR1 is SQVTM and CDR2 is ANQGSEA.

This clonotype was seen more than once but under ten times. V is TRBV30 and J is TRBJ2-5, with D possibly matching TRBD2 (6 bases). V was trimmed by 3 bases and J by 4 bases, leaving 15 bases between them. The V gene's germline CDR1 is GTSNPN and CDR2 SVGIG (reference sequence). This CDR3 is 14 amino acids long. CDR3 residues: CAWSQAGGSETQYF. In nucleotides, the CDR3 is TGTGCCTGGAGCCAAGCCGGGGGTTCAGAGACCCAGTACTTC. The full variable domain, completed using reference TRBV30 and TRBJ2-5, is SQTIHQWPATLVQPVGSPLSLECTVEGTSNPNLYWYRQAAGRGLQLLFYSVGIGQISSEVPQNLSASRPQDRQFILSSKKLLLSDSGFYLCAWSQAGGSETQYFGPGTRLLVL.

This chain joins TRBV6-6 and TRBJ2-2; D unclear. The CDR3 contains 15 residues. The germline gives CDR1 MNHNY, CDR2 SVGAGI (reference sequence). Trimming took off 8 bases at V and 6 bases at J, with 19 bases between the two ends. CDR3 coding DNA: TGTGCCAGCCTTCCTCCCGGGCGATATTCCGGGGAGCTGTTTTTT. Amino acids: CASLPPGRYSGELFF.

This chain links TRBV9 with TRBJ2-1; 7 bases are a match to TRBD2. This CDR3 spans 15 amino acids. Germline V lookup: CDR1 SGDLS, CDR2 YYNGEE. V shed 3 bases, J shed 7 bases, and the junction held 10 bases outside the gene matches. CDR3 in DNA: TGTGCCAGCAGCGAGGCGGGAGTGGGGCGGAATGAGCAGTTCTTC. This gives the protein CASSEAGVGRNEQFF.